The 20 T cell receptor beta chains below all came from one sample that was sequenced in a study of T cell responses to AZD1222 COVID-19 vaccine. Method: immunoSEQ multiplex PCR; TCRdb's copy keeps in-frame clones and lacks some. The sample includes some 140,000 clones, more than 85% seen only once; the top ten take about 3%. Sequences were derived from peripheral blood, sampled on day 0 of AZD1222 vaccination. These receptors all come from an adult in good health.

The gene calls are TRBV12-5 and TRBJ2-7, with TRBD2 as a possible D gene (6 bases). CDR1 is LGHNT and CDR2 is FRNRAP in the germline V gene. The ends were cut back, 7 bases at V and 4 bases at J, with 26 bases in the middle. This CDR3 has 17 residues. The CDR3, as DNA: TGTGCTAGTGCACTAGTCATTAGACTAGATCGAGCTTACGAGCAGTACTTC. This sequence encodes CASALVIRLDRAYEQYF. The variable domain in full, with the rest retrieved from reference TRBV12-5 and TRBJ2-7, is DARVTQTPRHKVTEMGQEVTMRCQPILGHNTVFWYRQTMMQGLELLAYFRNRAPLDDSGMPKDRFSAEMPDATLATLKIQPSEPRDSAVYFCASALVIRLDRAYEQYFGPGTRLTVT.

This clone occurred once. CDR3 nucleotide sequence: TGTGCCAGCAGCTCCCGGGACCCCTATAATTCACCCCTCCACTTT. This encodes CASSSRDPYNSPLHF. The V and J genes are TRBV3-1 (or the pseudogene TRBV3-2) and TRBJ1-6; the D gene is possibly TRBD1 (5 bases). The CDR3 runs 15 residues. V lost 5 bases to trimming and J lost 2 bases, with 10 bases between them. CDR1 and CDR2 from the germline V gene are LGHDT and YNNKEL (reference sequence).

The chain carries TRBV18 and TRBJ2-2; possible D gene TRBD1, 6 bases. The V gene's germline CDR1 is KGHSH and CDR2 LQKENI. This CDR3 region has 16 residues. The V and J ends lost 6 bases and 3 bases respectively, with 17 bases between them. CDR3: CASSQPWGRHTGELFF. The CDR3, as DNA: TGTGCCAGCTCCCAGCCCTGGGGGCGCCACACCGGGGAGCTGTTTTTT.

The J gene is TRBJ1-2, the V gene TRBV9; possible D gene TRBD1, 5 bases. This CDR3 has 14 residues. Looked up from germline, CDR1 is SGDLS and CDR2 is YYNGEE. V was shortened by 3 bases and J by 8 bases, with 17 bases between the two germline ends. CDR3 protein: CASSGRGGDYGYTF. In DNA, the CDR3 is TGTGCCAGCAGCGGACGGGGAGGGGATTACGGCTACACCTTC.

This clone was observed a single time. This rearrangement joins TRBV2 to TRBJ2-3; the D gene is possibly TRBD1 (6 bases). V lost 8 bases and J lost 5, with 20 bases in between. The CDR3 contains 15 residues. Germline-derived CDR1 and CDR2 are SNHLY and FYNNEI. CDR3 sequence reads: CASRGDRSHRDTQYF. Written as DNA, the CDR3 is TGTGCCAGCCGCGGAGACAGGTCACACAGAGATACGCAGTATTTT.

This CDR3 is CASSTGGNGYTF. CDR3 bases: TGTGCCAGTAGCACAGGGGGAAATGGCTACACCTTC. This chain uses TRBV19 with TRBJ1-2, with 8 bases identical to TRBD1. Germline V gene lookup returns CDR1 LNHDA and CDR2 SQIVND (reference sequence). Trimming took 6 bases from V and 6 from J; bases not matched to a gene: 3. The CDR3 is 12 residues long.

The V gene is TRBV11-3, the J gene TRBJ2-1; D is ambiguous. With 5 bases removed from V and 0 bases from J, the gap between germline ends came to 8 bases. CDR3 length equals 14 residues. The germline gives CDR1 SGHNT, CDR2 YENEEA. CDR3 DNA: TGTGCCAGCAGCCCGGATAGCTCCTACAATGAGCAGTTCTTC. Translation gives CASSPDSSYNEQFF.

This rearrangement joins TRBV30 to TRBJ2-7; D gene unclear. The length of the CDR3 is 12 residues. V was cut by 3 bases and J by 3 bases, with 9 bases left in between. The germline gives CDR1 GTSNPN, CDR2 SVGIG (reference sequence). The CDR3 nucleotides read TGTGCCTGGAGGACATTCGGCTACGAGCAGTACTTC. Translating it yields CAWRTFGYEQYF.

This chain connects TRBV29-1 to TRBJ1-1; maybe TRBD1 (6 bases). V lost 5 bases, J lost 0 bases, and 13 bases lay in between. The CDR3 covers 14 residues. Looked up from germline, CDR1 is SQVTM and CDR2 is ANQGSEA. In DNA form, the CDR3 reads TGCAGCGTTTCGAGGGGGGGGGTGAACACTGAAGCTTTCTTT. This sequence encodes CSVSRGGVNTEAFF.

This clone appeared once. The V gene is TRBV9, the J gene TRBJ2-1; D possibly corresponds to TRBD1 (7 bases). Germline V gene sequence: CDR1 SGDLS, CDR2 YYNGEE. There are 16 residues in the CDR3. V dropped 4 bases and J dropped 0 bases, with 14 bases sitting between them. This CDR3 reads CASSPSGGFSYNEQFF. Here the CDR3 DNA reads TGTGCCAGCAGCCCCTCAGGGGGGTTCTCCTACAATGAGCAGTTCTTC.

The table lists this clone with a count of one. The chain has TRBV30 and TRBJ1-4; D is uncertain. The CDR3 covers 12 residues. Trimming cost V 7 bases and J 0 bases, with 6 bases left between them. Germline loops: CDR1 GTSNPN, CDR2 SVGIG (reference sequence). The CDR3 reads CALPATNEKLFF. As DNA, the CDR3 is TGTGCCTTGCCAGCAACTAATGAAAAACTGTTTTTT.

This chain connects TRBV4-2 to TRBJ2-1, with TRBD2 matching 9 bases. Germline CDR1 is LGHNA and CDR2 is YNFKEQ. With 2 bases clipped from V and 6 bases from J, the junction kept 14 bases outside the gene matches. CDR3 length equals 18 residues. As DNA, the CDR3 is TGTGCCAGCAGCCAACCCCTAGGGCGGCTAGCGGGACGCAATGAGCAGTTCTTC. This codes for CASSQPLGRLAGRNEQFF.

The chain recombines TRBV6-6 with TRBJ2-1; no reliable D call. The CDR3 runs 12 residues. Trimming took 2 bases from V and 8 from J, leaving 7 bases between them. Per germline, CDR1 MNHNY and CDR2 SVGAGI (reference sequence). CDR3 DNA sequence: TGTGCCAGCAGTTACCGTGGCGATGAGCAGTTCTTC. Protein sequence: CASSYRGDEQFF.

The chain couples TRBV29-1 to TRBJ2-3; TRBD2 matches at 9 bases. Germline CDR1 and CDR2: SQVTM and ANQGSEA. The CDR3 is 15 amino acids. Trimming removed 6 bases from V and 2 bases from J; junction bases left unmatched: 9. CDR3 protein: CSVGGGRAPTDTQYF. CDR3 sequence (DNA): TGCAGCGTGGGTGGCGGGAGGGCGCCCACAGATACGCAGTATTTT.

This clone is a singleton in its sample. The CDR3 coding sequence is TGTGCCAGCAGTAACGGACAGGGCAACTACAATGAGCAGTTCTTC. This translates into CASSNGQGNYNEQFF. This chain links TRBV6-5 with TRBJ2-1; 8 bases are shared with TRBD1. Germline V gene data show CDR1 as MNHEY and CDR2 as SVGAGI. V shed 5 bases, J shed 3 bases, and the junction held 6 bases outside the gene matches. This CDR3 has 15 amino acids.

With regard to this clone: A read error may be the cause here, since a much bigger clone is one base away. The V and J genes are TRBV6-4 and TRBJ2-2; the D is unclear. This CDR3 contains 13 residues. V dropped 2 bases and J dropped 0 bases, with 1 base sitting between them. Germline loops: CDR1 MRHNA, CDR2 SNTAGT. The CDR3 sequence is CASSDTNTGELFF. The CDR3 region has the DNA TGTGCCAGCAGTGACACGAACACCGGGGAGCTGTTTTTT.

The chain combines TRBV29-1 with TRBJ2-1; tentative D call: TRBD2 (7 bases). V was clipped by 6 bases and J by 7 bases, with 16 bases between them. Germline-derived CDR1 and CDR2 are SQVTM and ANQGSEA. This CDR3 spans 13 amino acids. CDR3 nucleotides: TGCAGCGTAAAAGGGGGGGTCGGGAATGAGCAGTTCTTC. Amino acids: CSVKGGVGNEQFF.

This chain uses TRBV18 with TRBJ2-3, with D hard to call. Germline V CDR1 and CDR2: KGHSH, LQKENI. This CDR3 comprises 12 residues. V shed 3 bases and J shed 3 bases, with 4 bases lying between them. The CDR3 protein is CASSPITDTQYF. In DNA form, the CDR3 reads TGTGCCAGCTCACCTATAACAGATACGCAGTATTTT.

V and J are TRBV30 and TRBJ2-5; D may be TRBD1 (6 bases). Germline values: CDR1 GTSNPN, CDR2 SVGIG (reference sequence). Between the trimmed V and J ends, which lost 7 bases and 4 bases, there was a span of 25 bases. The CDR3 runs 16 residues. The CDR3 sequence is CASSNQGLGAGETQYF. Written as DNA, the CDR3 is TGTGCCTCGTCGAACCAGGGGCTGGGGGCTGGAGAGACCCAGTACTTC.

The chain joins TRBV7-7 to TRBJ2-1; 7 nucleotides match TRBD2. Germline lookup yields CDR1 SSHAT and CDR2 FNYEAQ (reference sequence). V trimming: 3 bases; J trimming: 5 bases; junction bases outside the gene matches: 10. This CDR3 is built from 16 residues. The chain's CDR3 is CASSFGLAARDNEQFF. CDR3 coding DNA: TGTGCCAGCAGCTTTGGGCTAGCGGCCCGGGACAATGAGCAGTTCTTC.